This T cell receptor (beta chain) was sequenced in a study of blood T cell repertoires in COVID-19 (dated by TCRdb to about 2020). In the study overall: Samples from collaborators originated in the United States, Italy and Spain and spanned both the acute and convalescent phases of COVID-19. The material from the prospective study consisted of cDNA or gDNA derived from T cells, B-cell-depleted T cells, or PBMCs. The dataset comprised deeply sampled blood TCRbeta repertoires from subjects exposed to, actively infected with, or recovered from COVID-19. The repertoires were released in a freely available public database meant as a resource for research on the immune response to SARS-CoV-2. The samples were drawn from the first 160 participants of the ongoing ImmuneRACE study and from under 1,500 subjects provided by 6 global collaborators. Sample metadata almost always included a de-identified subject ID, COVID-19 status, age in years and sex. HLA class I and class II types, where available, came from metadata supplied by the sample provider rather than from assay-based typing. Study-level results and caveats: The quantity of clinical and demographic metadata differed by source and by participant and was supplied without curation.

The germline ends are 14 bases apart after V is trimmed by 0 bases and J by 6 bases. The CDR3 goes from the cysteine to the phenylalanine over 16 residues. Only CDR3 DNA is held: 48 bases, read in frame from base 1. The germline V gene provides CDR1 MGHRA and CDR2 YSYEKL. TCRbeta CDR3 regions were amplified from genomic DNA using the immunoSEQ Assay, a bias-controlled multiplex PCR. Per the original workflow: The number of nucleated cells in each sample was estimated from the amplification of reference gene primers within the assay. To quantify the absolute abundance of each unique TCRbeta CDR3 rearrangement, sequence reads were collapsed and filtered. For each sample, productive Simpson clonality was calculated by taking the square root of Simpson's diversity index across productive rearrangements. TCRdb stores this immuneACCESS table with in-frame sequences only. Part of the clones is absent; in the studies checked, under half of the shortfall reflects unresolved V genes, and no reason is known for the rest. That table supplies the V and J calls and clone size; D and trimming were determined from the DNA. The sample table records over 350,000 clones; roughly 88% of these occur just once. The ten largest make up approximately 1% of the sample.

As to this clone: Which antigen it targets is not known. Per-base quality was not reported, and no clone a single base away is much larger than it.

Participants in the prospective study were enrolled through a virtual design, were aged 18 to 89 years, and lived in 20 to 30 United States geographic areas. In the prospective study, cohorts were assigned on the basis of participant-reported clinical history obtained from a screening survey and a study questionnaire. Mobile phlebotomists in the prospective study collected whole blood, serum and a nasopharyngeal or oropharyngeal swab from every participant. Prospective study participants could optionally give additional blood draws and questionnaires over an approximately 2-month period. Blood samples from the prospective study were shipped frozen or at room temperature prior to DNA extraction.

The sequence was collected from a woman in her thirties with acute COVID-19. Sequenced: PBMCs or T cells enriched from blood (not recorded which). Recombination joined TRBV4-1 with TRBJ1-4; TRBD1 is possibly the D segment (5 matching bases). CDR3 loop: CASSQDFGGGYEKLFF. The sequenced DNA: TGCGCCAGCAGCCAAGATTTCGGCGGGGGGTATGAAAAACTGTTTTTT.